Listed below are T cell receptor beta chains from one sample, sequenced in a study of blood T cell repertoires in COVID-19. Sequencing used immunoSEQ multiplex PCR; TCRdb keeps in-frame clones, though not all of them. The sample shows 150,000 or so clones, approximately 93% of them seen only once. Sequenced: peripheral blood. These receptors were obtained from a woman aged 55-70 years with COVID-19, enrolled during active disease. The CDR3 runs from the conserved cysteine through the conserved F or W. D genes are given only for firm matches. For some rows the clone size is stated as once, few or many, or as a class when expanded; others skip it.

v_gene	d_gene	abundance	j_gene	CDR3nt	CDR3aa
TRBV5-5	.	once	TRBJ1-1	TGTGCCAGCAGCGCGAGCCGGGGGGACACTGAAGCTTTCTTT	CASSASRGDTEAFF
TRBV6-5	.	.	TRBJ1-4	TGTGCCAGCAGTTACCGGGGATTTAATGAAAAACTGTTTTTT	CASSYRGFNEKLFF
TRBV2	.	.	TRBJ2-1	TGTGCCAGCAGTCTGGCCTGGGTGAGCGATGAGCAGTTCTTC	CASSLAWVSDEQFF
TRBV5-8	TRBD1	.	TRBJ1-6	TGTGCCAGCAGCTGGACGAATTACAGGGGAATTAATTCACCCCTCCACTTT	CASSWTNYRGINSPLHF
TRBV30	.	.	TRBJ2-6	TGTGCCTGGAGGGAAGGGGCTGGGGCCAACGTCCTGACTTTC	CAWREGAGANVLTF
TRBV6-5	TRBD1	once	TRBJ2-7	TGTGCCAGCAGCCCCTCAGGGGGCCGATACGAGCAGTACTTC	CASSPSGGRYEQYF
TRBV7-3	.	few	TRBJ1-5	TGTGCCAGCAGCCTAGACGGGATGTCCAATCAGCCCCAGCATTTT	CASSLDGMSNQPQHF
TRBV2	.	.	TRBJ1-1	TGTGCCAGCATGTATCGGTCCACTGAAGCTTTCTTT	CASMYRSTEAFF
TRBV6-4	.	.	TRBJ1-1	TGTGCCTTCGGGAAGAACACTGAAGCTTTCTTT	CAFGKNTEAFF
TRBV7-2	TRBD2	.	TRBJ2-1	TGTGCCAGCAGCACTTCTAGCGGGGCGGCAGGCAATGAGCAGTTCTTC	CASSTSSGAAGNEQFF
TRBV19	.	.	TRBJ1-1	TGTGCCAGTAGTATCGATCTGGCAACTGAAGCTTTCTTT	CASSIDLATEAFF
TRBV5-1	.	once	TRBJ1-4	TGCGCCAGCAGCTTGACAGTTCCTTCAACTAATGAAAAACTGTTTTTT	CASSLTVPSTNEKLFF
TRBV18	.	once	TRBJ1-1	TGTGCCAGCTCACCAGGGCAAGAGAGGAACACTGAAGCTTTCTTT	CASSPGQERNTEAFF
TRBV10-2	.	.	TRBJ1-1	TGCGCCAGCAGAACAGGGCAGACTGAAGCTTTCTTT	CASRTGQTEAFF
TRBV3-1/TRBV3-2	.	.	TRBJ2-2	TGTGCCAGCAGCCAAGATGGGGCCGGGACCGGGGAGCTGTTTTTT	CASSQDGAGTGELFF
TRBV9	.	.	TRBJ1-2	TGTGCCAGCAGCGTAGGTGGGGGGGACTATGGCTACACCTTC	CASSVGGGDYGYTF
TRBV6-4	TRBD1	.	TRBJ1-1	TGTGCCAGCAGGCCGGGACAGTGGAGCACTGAAGCTTTCTTT	CASRPGQWSTEAFF
TRBV7-9	.	.	TRBJ1-5	TGTGCCAGCAGCTCCGTCCAAGGCAGCGCGTATAGCAATCAGCCCCAGCATTTT	CASSSVQGSAYSNQPQHF
TRBV6-5	.	.	TRBJ1-5	TGTGCCAGCAGCCGCGGGGTGGCAGGCAATCAGCCCCAGCATTTT	CASSRGVAGNQPQHF
TRBV7-9	.	.	TRBJ1-2	TGTGCCAGCAGCTTAGGGGCAGGGAACTATGGCTACACCTTC	CASSLGAGNYGYTF
TRBV28	.	.	TRBJ2-7	TGTGCCAGCAGTTTAAGTCCTCTAATCTCCTACGAGCAGTACTTC	CASSLSPLISYEQYF
TRBV10-2	TRBD2	.	TRBJ2-2	TGCGCCAGCAGTGAACCCAATCGGGGGGTCCCCTCTACCGGGGAGCTGTTTTTT	CASSEPNRGVPSTGELFF
TRBV15	.	.	TRBJ1-1	TGTGCCACCAGCAGAGAGGGGGCGGTTACTGAAGCTTTCTTT	CATSREGAVTEAFF
TRBV7-2	.	.	TRBJ1-5	TGTGCCAGCAGCTTAAGTACGGCGGACAATCAGCCCCAGCATTTT	CASSLSTADNQPQHF
TRBV7-6	TRBD1	.	TRBJ2-5	TGTGCCAGCAGCCGAAATCCGGGACAGGGGGGGTTTGAGACCCAGTACTTC	CASSRNPGQGGFETQYF